The T cell receptor beta chain described here comes from a study of graft-versus-host responses after intestinal transplantation. Looking at the study overall: Induction using anti-thymocyte globulin, followed by tacrolimus and steroids for two to four years, was given to all recipients. Study results and limitations: Individuals who had graft-donor T cell macrochimerism had allografts that showed high graft-versus-host to host-versus-graft clonal ratios.

Using immunoSEQ multiplex PCR, the repertoire was profiled, and TCRdb retains in-frame clones only, with some absent. This sample has roughly 92,000 clones, with under 90% found just once. Turning to this clone: Its antigen is unidentified.

The CDR3 length is 14 residues. The V and J ends lost 3 bases and 10 bases respectively, with 13 bases between them. Germline values: CDR1 SGHAT, CDR2 FQNNGV. Material: unstimulated CD4+ T cells sorted from spleen or lymph node cells, obtained before intestinal transplant. This receptor was taken from a human donor who received an intestinal transplant. This chain connects TRBV11-2 to TRBJ1-6, with D perhaps matching TRBD1 (5 bases). As DNA, the CDR3 is TGTGCCAGCAGCTTCGGGGGGGGAGGCTCACCCCTCCACTTT. Its protein is CASSFGGGGSPLHF. The whole variable domain, filled in from reference TRBV11-2 and TRBJ1-6, reads EAGVAQSPRYKIIEKRQSVAFWCNPISGHATLYWYQQILGQGPKLLIQFQNNGVVDDSQLPKDRFSAERLKGVDSTLKIQPAKLEDSAVYLCASSFGGGGSPLHFGNGTRLTVT.